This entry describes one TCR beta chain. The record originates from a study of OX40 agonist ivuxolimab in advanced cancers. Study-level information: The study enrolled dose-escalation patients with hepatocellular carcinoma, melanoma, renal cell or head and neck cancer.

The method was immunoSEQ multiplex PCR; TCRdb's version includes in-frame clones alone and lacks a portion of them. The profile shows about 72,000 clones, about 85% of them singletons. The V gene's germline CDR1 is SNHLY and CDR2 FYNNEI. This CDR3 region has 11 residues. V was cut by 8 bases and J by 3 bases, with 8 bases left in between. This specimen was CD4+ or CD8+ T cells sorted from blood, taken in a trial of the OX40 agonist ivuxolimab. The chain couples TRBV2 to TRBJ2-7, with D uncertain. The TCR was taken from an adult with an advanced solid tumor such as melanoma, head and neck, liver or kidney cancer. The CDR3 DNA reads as TGTGCCAGCGCGTCTTACTACGAGCAGTACTTC. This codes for CASASYYEQYF.